The 15 T cell receptor beta chains reported below all come from one sample, sequenced in a study. Each CDR3 protein is one row after TCRdb ran MiXCR on the 5' RACE reads. Of roughly 69,000 distinct CDR3 sequences listed, 22% were seen once; the top ten hold under 3.5%. The material sequenced was memory CD4+ T cells sorted from a lymph node. Subset specified: memory CD4+ T cells, CD4+CD45RO+CD25-. These receptors originate from a female donor with breast cancer.

This clonotype was observed many times. This chain uses TRBV7-2 with TRBJ2-7, with D unresolved. This CDR3 contains 11 residues. Germline V CDR1 and CDR2: SGHTA, FQGNSA. Between the trimmed V and J ends, which lost 5 bases and 3 bases, there was a span of 5 bases. This chain's CDR3 is CASSENYEQYF. As DNA, the CDR3 is TGTGCCAGCAGCGAGAACTACGAGCAGTACTTC.

On this clonotype itself: It is likely a read error, because the conserved phenylalanine at the end of the CDR3 is missing. The rearrangement links TRBV11-1 to TRBJ2-7, with 8 bases that match TRBD1. The CDR3 totals 16 residues. Unmatched junction bases numbered 7, after V lost 3 bases and J lost 0 bases. The V gene's germline CDR1 is SGHAT and CDR2 FQDESV (reference sequence). DNA for the CDR3: TGTGCCAGCAGCTTTCCCCTGGGACAGGACTCCTACGAGCAGTACTGC. Translating gives CASSFPLGQDSYEQYC.

This clonotype was observed a handful of times. This sequence joins TRBV5-1 and TRBJ2-5; 14 bases map to TRBD2. Per the germline V gene, CDR1 is SGHRS and CDR2 is YFSETQ. V dropped 6 bases and J dropped 0; count of bases not matched to a gene: 4. CDR3 length equals 16 residues. Here the CDR3 DNA reads TGCGCCAGCAAGAGGACTAGCGGGAGGAACCAAGAGACCCAGTACTTC. Translating gives CASKRTSGRNQETQYF.

In regard to this clonotype: The junction departs from germline at one end; a sequencing error may be responsible. J is TRBJ1-5 and V is TRBV7-9, with a tentative D call TRBD1 (6 bases). The CDR3 is 13 residues long. Germline CDR1 and CDR2: SEHNR and FQNEAQ (reference sequence). CDR3 loop: CASSSGANLPLHF. The CDR3 DNA follows: TGTGCCAGCAGCTCAGGGGCTAACCTCCCCCTGCATTTT.

The chain couples TRBV30 to TRBJ1-5, with 9 bases that match TRBD1. The CDR3 length is 14 residues. V trimming: 7 bases; J trimming: 2 bases; junction bases outside the gene matches: 6. Germline assignment: CDR1 GTSNPN and CDR2 SVGIG (reference sequence). This CDR3 is CAFTGGRGNQPQHF. The DNA of the CDR3 is TGTGCCTTTACAGGGGGCAGGGGCAATCAGCCCCAGCATTTT.

This clonotype has more than one count but fewer than ten. The chain couples TRBV27 to TRBJ2-1; 8 bases are a match to TRBD2. In germline, CDR1 is MNHEY, CDR2 SMNVEV (reference sequence). Trimming cost V 1 base and J 0 bases; bases outside gene matches: 5. The CDR3 is 17 residues long. The CDR3 sequence is CASSLFSSGSSYNEQFF. CDR3 coding DNA: TGTGCCAGCAGTTTATTTTCCAGCGGGAGCTCCTACAATGAGCAGTTCTTC.

This chain joins TRBV13 and TRBJ1-2, with TRBD1 matching 8 bases. J lost 8 bases, V lost 7 bases, and 12 bases had no gene match. This CDR3 has 14 amino acids. CDR1 and CDR2 (germline): PRHDT, FYEKMQ (reference sequence). Written as DNA, the CDR3 is TGTGCCAGCACTGGAAGGACAGGGAAGTTGGGCTACACCTTC. As protein: CASTGRTGKLGYTF.

This clonotype was counted a few times. The chain uses TRBV5-1 and TRBJ2-5; perhaps TRBD1 as D (6 bases). CDR3 length: 13 residues. Trimming took 7 bases from V and 3 from J, leaving 13 bases between them. CDR1 and CDR2 from the germline V gene are SGHRS and YFSETQ. Here the CDR3 reads CASARPGEETQYF. The CDR3 DNA follows: TGCGCCAGCGCCCGACCAGGGGAAGAGACCCAGTACTTC.

This clonotype qualifies as medium-sized. The chain recombines TRBV5-5 with TRBJ2-7; unclear D gene. The CDR3 runs 12 residues. V was pared by 5 bases and J by 6 bases, with 12 bases between. Germline V gives CDR1 SGHKS, CDR2 YYEKEE (reference sequence). The CDR3 region has the DNA TGTGCCAGCAGTCGGTTGGGGTCCGAGCAGTACTTC. Translated, it gives CASSRLGSEQYF. Filled out from reference TRBV5-5 and TRBJ2-7, the complete variable domain reads DAGVTQSPTHLIKTRGQQVTLRCSPISGHKSVSWYQQVLGQGPQFIFQYYEKEERGRGNFPDRFSARQFPNYSSELNVNALLLGDSALYLCASSRLGSEQYFGPGTRLTVT.

This clonotype was seen many times. One end of the junction does not line up with germline, which may come from a read error. Here the CDR3 DNA reads TGCAGTGCTAGAGTACCGGACAGGGACGAGTTT. This sequence encodes CSARVPDRDEF. The chain has TRBV20-1 and TRBJ2-3; 8 nucleotides align to TRBD1. The CDR3 is 11 residues long. Germline CDR1 reads DFQATT; CDR2 reads SNEGSKA (reference sequence).

The chain couples TRBV7-2 to TRBJ2-5, with a weak D call TRBD1 (5 bases). V was shortened by 1 base and J by 2 bases, with 14 bases between the two germline ends. CDR3 length equals 16 residues. Per the germline V gene, CDR1 is SGHTA and CDR2 is FQGNSA. In DNA, the CDR3 is TGTGCCAGCAGCTTAGGTCCCTCTAGGGGACAAGAGACCCAGTACTTC. Encoded protein: CASSLGPSRGQETQYF. Looking up the rest from reference TRBV7-2 and TRBJ2-5 gives the full variable domain: GAGVSQSPSNKVTEKGKDVELRCDPISGHTALYWYRQSLGQGLEFLIYFQGNSAPDKSGLPSDRFSAERTGGSVSTLTIQRTQQEDSAVYLCASSLGPSRGQETQYFGPGTRLLVL.

The V and J genes are TRBV7-9 and TRBJ1-1; D perhaps matches TRBD1 (6 bases). Germline-derived CDR1 and CDR2 are SEHNR and FQNEAQ (reference sequence). The V gene lost 6 bases and the J gene lost 11 bases, with 16 bases spanning the gap. The CDR3 runs 12 residues. The CDR3 bases are TGTGCCAGCAGTCTCGCCGGGACAAGGGCTTTCTTT. Its translation is CASSLAGTRAFF.

The V call is TRBV20-1, the J call TRBJ1-3; possible D gene TRBD1, 6 bases. Germline V gene sequence: CDR1 DFQATT, CDR2 SNEGSKA (reference sequence). Trimming pared 5 bases from V and 0 bases from J, leaving 14 bases between. This CDR3 is 15 amino acids long. As DNA, the CDR3 is TGCAGTGCTCGACAGGAGCCCTACTCTGGAAACACCATATATTTT. Its translation: CSARQEPYSGNTIYF.

CDR3 region: CSAPGTESYEQYF. The CDR3 DNA is TGCAGTGCCCCGGGGACAGAATCCTACGAGCAGTACTTC. The J gene is TRBJ2-7, the V gene TRBV20-1, with 7 bases matching TRBD1. With 6 bases clipped from V and 1 base from J, the junction kept 6 bases outside the gene matches. The CDR3 is made up of 13 amino acids. Germline CDR1 DFQATT, CDR2 SNEGSKA (reference sequence).

Comments on this clonotype: No conserved phenylalanine or tryptophan ends this CDR3, so it is likely a read error. This CDR3 is CASSLPGQGEDTQYS. Here the CDR3 DNA reads TGTGCCAGCAGCCTTCCGGGACAGGGAGAAGATACGCAGTATTCT. The chain is built from TRBV9 and TRBJ2-3, with 9 nucleotides matching TRBD1. Germline V gene sequence: CDR1 SGDLS, CDR2 YYNGEE. The ends lost 4 bases at V and 5 bases at J; junction bases unmatched: 8. This CDR3 has 15 residues.